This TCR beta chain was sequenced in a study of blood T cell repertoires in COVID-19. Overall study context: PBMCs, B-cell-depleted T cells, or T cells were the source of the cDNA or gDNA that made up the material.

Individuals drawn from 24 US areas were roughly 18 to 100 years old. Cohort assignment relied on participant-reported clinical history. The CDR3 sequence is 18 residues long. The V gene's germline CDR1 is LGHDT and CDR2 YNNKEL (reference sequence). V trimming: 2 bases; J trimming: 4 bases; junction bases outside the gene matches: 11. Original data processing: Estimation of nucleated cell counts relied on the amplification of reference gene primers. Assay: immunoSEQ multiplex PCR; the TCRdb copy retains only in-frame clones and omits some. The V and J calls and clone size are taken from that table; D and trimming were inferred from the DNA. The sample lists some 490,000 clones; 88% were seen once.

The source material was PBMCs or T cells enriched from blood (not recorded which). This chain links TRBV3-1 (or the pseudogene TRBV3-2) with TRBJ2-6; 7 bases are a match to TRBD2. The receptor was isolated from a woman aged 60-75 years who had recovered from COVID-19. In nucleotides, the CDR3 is TGTGCCAGCAGCCAATACTCGAGCGGGGCTGGCGGGGCCAACGTCCTGACTTTC. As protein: CASSQYSSGAGGANVLTF.